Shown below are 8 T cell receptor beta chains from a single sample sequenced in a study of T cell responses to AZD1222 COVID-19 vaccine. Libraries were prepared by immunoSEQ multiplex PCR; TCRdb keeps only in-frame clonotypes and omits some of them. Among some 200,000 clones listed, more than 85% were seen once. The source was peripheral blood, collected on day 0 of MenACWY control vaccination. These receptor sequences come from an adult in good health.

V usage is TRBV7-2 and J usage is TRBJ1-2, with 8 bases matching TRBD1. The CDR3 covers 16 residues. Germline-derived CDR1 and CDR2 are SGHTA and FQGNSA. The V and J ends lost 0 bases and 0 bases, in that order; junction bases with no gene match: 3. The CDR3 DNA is TGTGCCAGCAGCTTAGCGACAGGGGCGTCTAACTATGGCTACACCTTC. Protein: CASSLATGASNYGYTF.

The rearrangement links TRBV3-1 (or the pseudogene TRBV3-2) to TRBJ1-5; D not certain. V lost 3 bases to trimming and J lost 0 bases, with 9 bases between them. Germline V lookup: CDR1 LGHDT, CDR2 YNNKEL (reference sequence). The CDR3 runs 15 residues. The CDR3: CASSHGRNSNQPQHF. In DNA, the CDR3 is TGTGCCAGCAGCCACGGAAGAAATAGCAATCAGCCCCAGCATTTT.

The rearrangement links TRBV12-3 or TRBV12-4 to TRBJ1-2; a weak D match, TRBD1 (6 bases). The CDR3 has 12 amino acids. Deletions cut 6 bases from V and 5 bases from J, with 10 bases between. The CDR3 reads CASSTGRYGYTF. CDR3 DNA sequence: TGTGCCAGCAGCACAGGGAGGTATGGCTACACCTTC.

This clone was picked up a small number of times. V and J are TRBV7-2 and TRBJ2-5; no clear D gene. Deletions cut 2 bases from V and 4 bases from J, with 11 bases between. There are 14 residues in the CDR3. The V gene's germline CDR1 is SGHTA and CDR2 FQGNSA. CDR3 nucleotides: TGTGCCAGCAGCTTAAGTCCCCGCGGAGAGACCCAGTACTTC. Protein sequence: CASSLSPRGETQYF.

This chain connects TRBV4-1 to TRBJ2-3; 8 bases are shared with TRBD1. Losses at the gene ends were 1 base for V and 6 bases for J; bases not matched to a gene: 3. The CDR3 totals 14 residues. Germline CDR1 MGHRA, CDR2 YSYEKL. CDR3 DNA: TGCGCCAGCAGCCAAGGATACAGGGGGGATACGCAGTATTTT. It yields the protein CASSQGYRGDTQYF.

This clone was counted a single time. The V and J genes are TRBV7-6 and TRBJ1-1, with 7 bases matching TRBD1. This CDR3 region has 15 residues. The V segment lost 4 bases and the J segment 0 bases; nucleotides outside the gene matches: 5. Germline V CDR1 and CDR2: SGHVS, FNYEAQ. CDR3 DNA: TGTGCCAGCAGCTCGTTGACAGGGCTGAACACTGAAGCTTTCTTT. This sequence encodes CASSSLTGLNTEAFF.

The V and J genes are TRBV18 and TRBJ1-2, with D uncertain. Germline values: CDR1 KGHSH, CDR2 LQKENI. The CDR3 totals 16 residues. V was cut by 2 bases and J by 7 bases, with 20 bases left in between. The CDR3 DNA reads TGTGCCAGCTCACCAGAATCCAATGGAGCTTTACTTGGCTACACCTTC. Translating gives CASSPESNGALLGYTF.

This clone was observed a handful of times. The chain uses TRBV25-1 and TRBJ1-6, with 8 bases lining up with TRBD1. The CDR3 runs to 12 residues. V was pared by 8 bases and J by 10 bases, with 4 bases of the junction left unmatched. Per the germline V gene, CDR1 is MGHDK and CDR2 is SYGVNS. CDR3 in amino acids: CASGQGWSPLHF. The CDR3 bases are TGTGCCAGCGGACAGGGATGGTCACCCCTCCACTTT.